The 3 T cell receptor beta chains below come from one sample, sequenced in a study of Graves' ophthalmopathy and Graves' hyperthyroidism. The study amplified TCR beta CDR3 regions using RNA transcripts. Scientists carried out first-round RT-PCR using HTBI primers and then a second-round multiplex PCR. TCRdb fed the multiplex PCR reads into MiXCR, producing one record per CDR3 protein. This sample has about 500,000 distinct CDR3 sequences; roughly 14% occur once, and the top ten carry around 9.8%. Material for sequencing was blood. These receptor sequences come from a woman younger than 45 with Graves' ophthalmopathy.

This clonotype has a count of ten or more. V usage is TRBV18 and J usage is TRBJ2-7; tentatively, D is TRBD2 (5 bases). V lost 0 bases, J lost 0 bases, and 12 bases lay in between. This CDR3 comprises 16 residues. Germline V gene sequence: CDR1 KGHSH, CDR2 LQKENI. The CDR3 loop is CASSPPSGVSSYEQYF. DNA of the CDR3: TGTGCCAGCTCACCACCGTCCGGGGTAAGCTCCTACGAGCAGTACTTC.

This clonotype was picked up many times. This chain connects TRBV19 to TRBJ1-2; D unresolved. The V gene's germline CDR1 is LNHDA and CDR2 SQIVND (reference sequence). This CDR3 is 12 amino acids long. The germline V and J ends were trimmed by 3 bases and 8 bases, with 10 bases remaining between them. Here the CDR3 reads CASSMKVHGYTF. CDR3 bases: TGTGCCAGTAGTATGAAGGTACACGGCTACACCTTC.

This clonotype was observed many times. This rearrangement joins TRBV6-5 to TRBJ1-6; D is undetermined. V lost 0 bases to trimming and J lost 5 bases, with 11 bases between them. Germline V gene lookup returns CDR1 MNHEY and CDR2 SVGAGI. The CDR3 loop spans 16 amino acids. CDR3 sequence reads: CASSYSFGMDNSPLHF. The DNA for the CDR3 is TGTGCCAGCAGTTACTCGTTCGGGATGGATAATTCACCCCTCCACTTT.